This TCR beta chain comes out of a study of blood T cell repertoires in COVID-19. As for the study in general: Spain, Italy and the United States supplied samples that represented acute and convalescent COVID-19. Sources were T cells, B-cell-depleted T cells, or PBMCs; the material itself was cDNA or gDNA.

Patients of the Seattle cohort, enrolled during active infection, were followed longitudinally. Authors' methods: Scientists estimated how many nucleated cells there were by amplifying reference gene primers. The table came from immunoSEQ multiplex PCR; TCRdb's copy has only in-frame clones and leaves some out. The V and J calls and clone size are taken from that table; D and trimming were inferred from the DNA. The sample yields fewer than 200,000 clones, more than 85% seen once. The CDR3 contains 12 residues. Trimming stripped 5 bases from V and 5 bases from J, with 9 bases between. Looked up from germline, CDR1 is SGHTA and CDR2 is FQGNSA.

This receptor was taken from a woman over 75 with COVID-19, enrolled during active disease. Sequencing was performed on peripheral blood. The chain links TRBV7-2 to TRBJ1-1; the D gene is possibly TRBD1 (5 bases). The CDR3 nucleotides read TGTGCCAGCAGCCCGACAGCGACTGAAGCTTTCTTT. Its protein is CASSPTATEAFF. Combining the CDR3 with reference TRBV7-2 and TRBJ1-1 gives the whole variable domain GAGVSQSPSNKVTEKGKDVELRCDPISGHTALYWYRQSLGQGLEFLIYFQGNSAPDKSGLPSDRFSAERTGGSVSTLTIQRTQQEDSAVYLCASSPTATEAFFGQGTRLTVV.